The T cell receptor (beta chain) under discussion was sequenced for a study of blood T cell repertoires in COVID-19. Turning to the study itself: From the United States, Italy and Spain came samples of acute and convalescent COVID-19. Sample material is recorded as cDNA or gDNA derived from T cells, B-cell-depleted T cells, or PBMCs.

Source study methods: Reference gene primer amplification gave nucleated cell count estimates. Some clones are missing from TCRdb's copy, which holds only in-frame ones; the method was immunoSEQ multiplex PCR. V and J calls and clone size are as listed in that table; D and trimming were resolved from the DNA. The sample includes 200,000 to 300,000 clones, roughly 90% of them seen just once. Looked up from germline, CDR1 is SGHRS and CDR2 is YFSETQ. With V trimmed by 4 bases and J by 2 bases, 10 bases remained unmatched. This CDR3 is 16 amino acids long. The sample was peripheral blood. This receptor was taken from a man younger than 45 with active or convalescent COVID-19. The rearrangement joins TRBV5-1 to TRBJ1-1, with 8 bases identical to TRBD1. In DNA form, the CDR3 reads TGCGCCAGCAGCCTCCTAAGGACAGGGACAAACACTGAAGCTTTCTTT. Translating it yields CASSLLRTGTNTEAFF. Using reference TRBV5-1 and TRBJ1-1 for the parts outside the CDR3, the full variable domain is KAGVTQTPRYLIKTRGQQVTLSCSPISGHRSVSWYQQTPGQGLQFLFEYFSETQRNKGNFPGRFSGRQFSNSRSEMNVSTLELGDSALYLCASSLLRTGTNTEAFFGQGTRLTVV.